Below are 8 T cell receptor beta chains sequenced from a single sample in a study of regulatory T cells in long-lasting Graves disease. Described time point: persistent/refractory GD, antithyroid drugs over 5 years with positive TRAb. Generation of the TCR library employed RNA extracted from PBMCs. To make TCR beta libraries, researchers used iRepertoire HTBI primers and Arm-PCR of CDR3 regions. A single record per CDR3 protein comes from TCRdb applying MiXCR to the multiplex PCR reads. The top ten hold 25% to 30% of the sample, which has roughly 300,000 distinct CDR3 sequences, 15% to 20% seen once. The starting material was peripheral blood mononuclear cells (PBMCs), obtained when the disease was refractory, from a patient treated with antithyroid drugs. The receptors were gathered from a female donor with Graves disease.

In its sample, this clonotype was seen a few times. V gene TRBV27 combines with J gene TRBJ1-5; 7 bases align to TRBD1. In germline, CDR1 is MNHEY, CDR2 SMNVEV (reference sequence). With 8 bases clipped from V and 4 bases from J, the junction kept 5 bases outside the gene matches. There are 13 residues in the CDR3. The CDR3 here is CASGDSPNQPQHF. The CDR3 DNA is TGTGCCAGCGGGGACAGCCCAAATCAGCCCCAGCATTTT.

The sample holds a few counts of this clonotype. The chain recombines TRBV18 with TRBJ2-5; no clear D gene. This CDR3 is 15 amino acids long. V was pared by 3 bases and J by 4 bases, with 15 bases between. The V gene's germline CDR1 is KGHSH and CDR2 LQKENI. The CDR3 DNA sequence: TGTGCCAGCTCACCCGGGCGGCCTGTTGGAGAGACCCAGTACTTC. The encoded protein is CASSPGRPVGETQYF.

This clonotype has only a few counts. CDR3 DNA sequence: TGCAGTGCTGTTAAGAAGTATACCATATATTTT. Translated: CSAVKKYTIYF. This chain joins TRBV20-1 and TRBJ1-3; the D is unclear. Germline assignment: CDR1 DFQATT and CDR2 SNEGSKA (reference sequence). Trimming left V 5 bases short and J 10 bases short, with 12 bases between. This CDR3 is 11 amino acids long.

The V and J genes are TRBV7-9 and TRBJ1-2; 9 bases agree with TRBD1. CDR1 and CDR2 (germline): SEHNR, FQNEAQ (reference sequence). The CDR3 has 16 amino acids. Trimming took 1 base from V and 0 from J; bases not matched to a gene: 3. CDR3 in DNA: TGTGCCAGCAGCTTAGGGGGGACAGGGACTAACTATGGCTACACCTTC. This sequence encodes CASSLGGTGTNYGYTF.

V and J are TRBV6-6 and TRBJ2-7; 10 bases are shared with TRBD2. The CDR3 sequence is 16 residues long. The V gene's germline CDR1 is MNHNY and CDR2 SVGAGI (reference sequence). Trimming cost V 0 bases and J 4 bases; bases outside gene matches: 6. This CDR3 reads CASSYSSPSGSYEQYF. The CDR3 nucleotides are TGTGCCAGCAGTTACTCGAGTCCTAGCGGGAGTTACGAGCAGTACTTC.

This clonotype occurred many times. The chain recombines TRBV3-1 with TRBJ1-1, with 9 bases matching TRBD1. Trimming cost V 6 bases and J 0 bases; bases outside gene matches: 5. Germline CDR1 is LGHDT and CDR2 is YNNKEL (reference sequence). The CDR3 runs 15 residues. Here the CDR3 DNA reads TGTGCCAGCAGAGGGACAGGGAGCATGAACACTGAAGCTTTCTTT. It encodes CASRGTGSMNTEAFF.

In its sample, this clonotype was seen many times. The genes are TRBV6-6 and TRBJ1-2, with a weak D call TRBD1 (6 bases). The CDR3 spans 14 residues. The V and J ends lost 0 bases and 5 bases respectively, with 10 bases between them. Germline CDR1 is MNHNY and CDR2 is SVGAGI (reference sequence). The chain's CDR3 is CASSYSRGFYGYTF. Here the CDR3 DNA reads TGTGCCAGCAGTTACTCGAGGGGGTTTTATGGCTACACCTTC.

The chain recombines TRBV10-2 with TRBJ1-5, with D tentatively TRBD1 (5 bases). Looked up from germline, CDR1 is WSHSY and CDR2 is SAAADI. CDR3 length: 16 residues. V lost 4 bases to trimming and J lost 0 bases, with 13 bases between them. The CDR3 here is CASSGGGGNSNQPQHF. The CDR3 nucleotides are TGCGCCAGCAGTGGGGGCGGGGGGAATAGCAATCAGCCCCAGCATTTT.